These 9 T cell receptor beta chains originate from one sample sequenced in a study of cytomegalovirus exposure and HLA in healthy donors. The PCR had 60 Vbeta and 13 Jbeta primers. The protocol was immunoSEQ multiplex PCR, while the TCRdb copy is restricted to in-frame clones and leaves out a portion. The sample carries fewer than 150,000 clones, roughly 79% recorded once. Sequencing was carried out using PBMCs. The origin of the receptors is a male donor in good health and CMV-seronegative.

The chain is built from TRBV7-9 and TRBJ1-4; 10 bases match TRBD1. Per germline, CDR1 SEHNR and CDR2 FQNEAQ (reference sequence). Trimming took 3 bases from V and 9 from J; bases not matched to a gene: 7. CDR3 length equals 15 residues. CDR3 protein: CASSFDGTGAKKLFF. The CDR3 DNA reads TGTGCCAGCAGCTTTGACGGGACAGGGGCGAAAAAACTGTTTTTT.

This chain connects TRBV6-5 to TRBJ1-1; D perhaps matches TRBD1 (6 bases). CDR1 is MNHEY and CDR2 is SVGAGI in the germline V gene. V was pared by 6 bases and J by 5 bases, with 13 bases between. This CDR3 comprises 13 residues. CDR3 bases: TGTGCCAGCAGGATAAATACAGGGACTGAAGCTTTCTTT. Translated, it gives CASRINTGTEAFF.

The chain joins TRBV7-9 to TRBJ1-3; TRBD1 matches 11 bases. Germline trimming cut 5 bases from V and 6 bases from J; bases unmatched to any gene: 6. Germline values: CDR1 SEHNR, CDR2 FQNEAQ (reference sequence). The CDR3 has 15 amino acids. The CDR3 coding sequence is TGTGCCAGCAGCCCCGGGACAGGGGGAATAAACACCATATATTTT. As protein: CASSPGTGGINTIYF.

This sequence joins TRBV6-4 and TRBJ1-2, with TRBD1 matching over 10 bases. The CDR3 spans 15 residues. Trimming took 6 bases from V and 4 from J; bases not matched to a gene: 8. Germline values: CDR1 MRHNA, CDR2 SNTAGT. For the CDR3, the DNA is TGTGCCAGCAGCGAAACCGGGACAGGGGTCTATGGCTACACCTTC. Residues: CASSETGTGVYGYTF.

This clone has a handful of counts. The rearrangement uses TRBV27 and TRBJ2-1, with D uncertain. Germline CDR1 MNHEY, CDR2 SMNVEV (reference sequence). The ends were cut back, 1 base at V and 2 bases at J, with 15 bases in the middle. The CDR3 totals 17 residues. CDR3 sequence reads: CASSLLADPRPYNEQFF. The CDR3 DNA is TGTGCCAGCAGTTTATTGGCAGACCCCAGGCCCTACAATGAGCAGTTCTTC.

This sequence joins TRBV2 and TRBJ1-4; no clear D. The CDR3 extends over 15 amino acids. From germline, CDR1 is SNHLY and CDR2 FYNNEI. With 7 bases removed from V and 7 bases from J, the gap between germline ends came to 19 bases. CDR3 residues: CASNPDSAVGEKLFF. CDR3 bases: TGTGCCAGCAACCCGGACTCAGCGGTGGGTGAAAAACTGTTTTTT. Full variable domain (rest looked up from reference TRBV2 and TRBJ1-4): EPEVTQTPSHQVTQMGQEVILRCVPISNHLYFYWYRQILGQKVEFLVSFYNNEISEKSEIFDDQFSVERPDGSNFTLKIRSTKLEDSAMYFCASNPDSAVGEKLFFGSGTQLSVL.

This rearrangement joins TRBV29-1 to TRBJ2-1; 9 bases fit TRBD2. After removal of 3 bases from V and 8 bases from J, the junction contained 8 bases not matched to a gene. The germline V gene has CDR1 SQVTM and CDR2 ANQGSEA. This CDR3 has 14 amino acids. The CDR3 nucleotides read TGCAGCGTTGATGGGCGGGGGGGCCTCGATGAGCAGTTCTTC. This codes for CSVDGRGGLDEQFF.

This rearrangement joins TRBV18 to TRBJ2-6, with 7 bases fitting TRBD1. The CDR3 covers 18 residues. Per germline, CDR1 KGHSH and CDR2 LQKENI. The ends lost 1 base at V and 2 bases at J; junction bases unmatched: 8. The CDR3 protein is CASSPLVTGATGANVLTF. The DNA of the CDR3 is TGTGCCAGCTCACCACTTGTAACAGGGGCGACTGGGGCCAACGTCCTGACTTTC.

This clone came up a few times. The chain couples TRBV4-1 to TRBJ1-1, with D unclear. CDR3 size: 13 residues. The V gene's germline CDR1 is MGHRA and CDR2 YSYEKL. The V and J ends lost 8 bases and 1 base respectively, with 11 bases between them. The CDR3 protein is CASGRHANTEAFF. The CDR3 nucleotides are TGCGCCAGCGGGAGACACGCGAACACTGAAGCTTTCTTT.